This is a list of T cell receptor beta chains from one sample in a study of blood T cells in healthy people across ages. TCRdb re-called the 5' RACE reads with MiXCR, one entry per CDR3 protein. The repertoire holds about 900,000 distinct CDR3 sequences, with 48% as singletons. The specimen was blood. The receptor set was obtained from a man aged 30 to 39 in good health. CDR3s include the opening cysteine and the closing phenylalanine or tryptophan. Fields, in order: CDR3 DNA, CDR3 protein, D gene, clone size, V gene, J gene. A D gene is named only where the DNA matches it firmly. Some rows mark clone size as missing; the rest say once, few, many or name a class of expanded clone.

DNA: TGTGCCAGCAGTTTACCCCGTCGACAGAGCAATCAGCCCCAGCATTTT; CDR3: CASSLPRRQSNQPQHF; D: .; size: .; V: TRBV28; J: TRBJ1-5
DNA: TGTGCCGGCAGTTTCCACAATGAGCAGTACTTC; CDR3: CAGSFHNEQYF; D: .; size: .; V: TRBV27; J: TRBJ2-7
DNA: TGCAGTGCGAACCTGGCCCGGACCGGGACAGGGGCGTTATTGGAGACCCAGTACTTC; CDR3: CSANLARTGTGALLETQYF; D: TRBD1; size: once; V: TRBV20-1; J: TRBJ2-5
DNA: TGTGCCAGCAGCTGGAAAAGCGGGGGGGCGGGGATTGCGCAGTATTTT; CDR3: CASSWKSGGAGIAQYF; D: TRBD2; size: .; V: TRBV7-2; J: TRBJ2-3
DNA: TGTGCCAGCAGTTTGGGCGGCTACCTTGGCTACACCTTC; CDR3: CASSLGGYLGYTF; D: .; size: few; V: TRBV28; J: TRBJ1-2
DNA: TGCAGCGTTGAACTAGCGGGGGGCTCCAATGAGCAGTTCTTC; CDR3: CSVELAGGSNEQFF; D: TRBD2; size: .; V: TRBV29-1; J: TRBJ2-1
DNA: TGCAGCGTTGAGGGCAGGGGTTACTATGGCTACACCTTC; CDR3: CSVEGRGYYGYTF; D: .; size: .; V: TRBV29-1; J: TRBJ1-2
DNA: TGTGCCAGCAGTTTAAGGGCTTTCGGGGAGCTGTTTTTT; CDR3: CASSLRAFGELFF; D: .; size: .; V: TRBV27; J: TRBJ2-2
DNA: TGTGCCACCAGTGGAAGCCAGGGGTTGTACTTC; CDR3: CATSGSQGLYF; D: .; size: .; V: TRBV24-1; J: TRBJ2-5
DNA: TGTGCCAGCAGCTTAGGAGGCTTTGGCGGGGGGAGCTCCTACGAGCAGTACTTC; CDR3: CASSLGGFGGGSSYEQYF; D: TRBD2; size: .; V: TRBV7-2; J: TRBJ2-7
DNA: TGTGCCAGCATCGGGACAGGGGGTATCGGAGCTTTCTTT; CDR3: CASIGTGGIGAFF; D: TRBD1; size: .; V: TRBV28; J: TRBJ1-1
DNA: TGTGCCAGTGGTGTCGTGGGACAGGGTATCTATGAGCAGTTCTTC; CDR3: CASGVVGQGIYEQFF; D: TRBD1; size: .; V: TRBV27; J: TRBJ2-1
DNA: TGTGCCAGCAGCTTAGTAGACGGGGGGGCACAGTTCTTC; CDR3: CASSLVDGGAQFF; D: TRBD2; size: .; V: TRBV7-9; J: TRBJ2-1
DNA: TGTGCCGGCACCCTTACCGGGACTGCCGTTTTTGATACGCAGTATTTT; CDR3: CAGTLTGTAVFDTQYF; D: .; size: .; V: TRBV6-6; J: TRBJ2-3
DNA: TGTGCCAGCAGCCTGACCGCGGTTAACTATGGCTACACCTTC; CDR3: CASSLTAVNYGYTF; D: .; size: few; V: TRBV28; J: TRBJ1-2
DNA: TGTGCCTGTTCGCCCTTTGGGACAGCAAATTCACCCCTCCACTTT; CDR3: CACSPFGTANSPLHF; D: TRBD1; size: .; V: TRBV30; J: TRBJ1-6
DNA: TGTGCCAGCAGTTATTTCCAAGAGACCCAGTACTTC; CDR3: CASSYFQETQYF; D: .; size: few; V: TRBV6-2/TRBV6-3; J: TRBJ2-5
DNA: TGCGCCAGCAGCCTCGGACCCTATTCGGATGAGCAGTTCTTC; CDR3: CASSLGPYSDEQFF; D: .; size: .; V: TRBV5-1; J: TRBJ2-1
DNA: TGCGCCAGCAGCTTGGGGTCTTGGACAGGGTTTGGCGAGCAGTACTTC; CDR3: CASSLGSWTGFGEQYF; D: TRBD1; size: .; V: TRBV5-1; J: TRBJ2-7
DNA: TGTGCCAGCAGTGAACCAGAGGGACAGGGTAGTCGAATTCAGCCCCAGCATTTT; CDR3: CASSEPEGQGSRIQPQHF; D: TRBD1; size: .; V: TRBV6-1; J: TRBJ1-5
DNA: TGTGCCAGCAGCGGACAGTTCCACGAGCAGTACTTC; CDR3: CASSGQFHEQYF; D: .; size: .; V: TRBV6-2/TRBV6-3; J: TRBJ2-7
DNA: TGTGCCAGCAGAGGGACAGAGTCGACCCAGTACTTC; CDR3: CASRGTESTQYF; D: TRBD1; size: .; V: TRBV16; J: TRBJ2-5
DNA: TGCGCCAGCAGCCAAACTGGGACAGGGAATAGAGATACGCAGTATTTT; CDR3: CASSQTGTGNRDTQYF; D: TRBD1; size: few; V: TRBV4-1; J: TRBJ2-3
DNA: TGTGCCAGCAGCTTGGGGTCGCGCAGCTCCTACAATGAGCAGTTCTTC; CDR3: CASSLGSRSSYNEQFF; D: .; size: once; V: TRBV11-2; J: TRBJ2-1
DNA: TGTGCCAGCAGAGGGACAGGGCGGGATACGCAGTATTTT; CDR3: CASRGTGRDTQYF; D: TRBD1; size: .; V: TRBV6-2/TRBV6-3; J: TRBJ2-3
DNA: TGCGCCAGCAGTGACAGCAATGAAGCTTTCTTT; CDR3: CASSDSNEAFF; D: .; size: .; V: TRBV10-2; J: TRBJ1-1
DNA: TGTGCCTGGATAGGGGCTCAGTCCCCGTTCTTC; CDR3: CAWIGAQSPFF; D: .; size: few; V: TRBV30; J: TRBJ2-1
DNA: TGCGCCAGCAGTTTCCGGGGGGGTTGGGCTAGCAATCAGCCCCAGCATTTT; CDR3: CASSFRGGWASNQPQHF; D: .; size: .; V: TRBV5-1; J: TRBJ1-5
DNA: TGTGCCAGCAGCCAAGATGTGCATGAGCAGTTCTTC; CDR3: CASSQDVHEQFF; D: .; size: .; V: TRBV4-2; J: TRBJ2-1
DNA: TGCAGTGCTAGAGATCACCAGCGGGGGGATTCCGGTGAGCTGTTTTTT; CDR3: CSARDHQRGDSGELFF; D: TRBD2; size: few; V: TRBV20-1; J: TRBJ2-2
DNA: TGTGCCAGCAGCCCTAACACAGGGTTATCACCCCTCCACTTT; CDR3: CASSPNTGLSPLHF; D: .; size: many; V: TRBV3-1; J: TRBJ1-6
DNA: TGTGCCGGCAGCGAGCGGCTCCCTGAGCAGTTCTTC; CDR3: CAGSERLPEQFF; D: .; size: .; V: TRBV7-2; J: TRBJ2-1
DNA: TGTGCCAGCAGCCAAGTCTGGACGGACCCGGAGACCCAGTACTTC; CDR3: CASSQVWTDPETQYF; D: .; size: .; V: TRBV4-2; J: TRBJ2-5
DNA: TGTGCCAGCAGTTACGGAAGGACAGGGCACACTGAAGCTTTCTTT; CDR3: CASSYGRTGHTEAFF; D: TRBD1; size: once; V: TRBV6-5; J: TRBJ1-1
DNA: TGTGCCAGCAGCGCCGATTGGGATGCGGATGAGCAGTTCTTC; CDR3: CASSADWDADEQFF; D: .; size: .; V: TRBV7-2; J: TRBJ2-1
DNA: TGTGCCAGCAGTTTGAGTGGTTCTCAGTTCTTC; CDR3: CASSLSGSQFF; D: .; size: .; V: TRBV6-2/TRBV6-3; J: TRBJ2-1
DNA: TGTGCTAGCAGCCAAACCTCTGGGGCCAACGTCCTGACTTTC; CDR3: CASSQTSGANVLTF; D: .; size: few; V: TRBV7-7; J: TRBJ2-6
DNA: TGTGCCAGCAGTCGCCACAGGAGGCCGGTTGGCTACACCTTC; CDR3: CASSRHRRPVGYTF; D: .; size: .; V: TRBV28; J: TRBJ1-2
DNA: TGTGCCACTTCGATACAGGGAGGAGCGGATGGCTACACCTTC; CDR3: CATSIQGGADGYTF; D: .; size: .; V: TRBV7-9; J: TRBJ1-2
DNA: TGCAGCGTGGCCCCAGGGGGAAGTTATAAGGTTGAAAAACTGTTTTTT; CDR3: CSVAPGGSYKVEKLFF; D: TRBD1; size: .; V: TRBV29-1; J: TRBJ1-4
DNA: TGTGCCAGCTCACCTTCGTTCGGGGGCTATGGCTACACCTTC; CDR3: CASSPSFGGYGYTF; D: .; size: .; V: TRBV18; J: TRBJ1-2
DNA: TGTGCCAGCAGTCCCCCGACAGGGAGGGTTGGCACAGATACGCAGTATTTT; CDR3: CASSPPTGRVGTDTQYF; D: .; size: .; V: TRBV12-3/TRBV12-4; J: TRBJ2-3
DNA: TGTGCCAGCAGCCGTAACAGGGGCTTCTACAATGAGCAGTTCTTC; CDR3: CASSRNRGFYNEQFF; D: TRBD1; size: .; V: TRBV2; J: TRBJ2-1
DNA: TGCAGCCCCCAACATCCGGGGGGTTACGAGCAGTACTTC; CDR3: CSPQHPGGYEQYF; D: TRBD2; size: many; V: TRBV20-1; J: TRBJ2-7
DNA: TGTGCCAGCAGCTGGAACTCGCTCCATACGCAGTATTTT; CDR3: CASSWNSLHTQYF; D: .; size: .; V: TRBV27; J: TRBJ2-3
DNA: TGTGCCAGCAGCTTAGCGCTTTCCGGGGGGCGGCTCCTCAATGAGCAGTTCTTC; CDR3: CASSLALSGGRLLNEQFF; D: .; size: .; V: TRBV7-2; J: TRBJ2-1
DNA: TGTGCCTGCAGCCAGGGACAGGGCGTCTACGAGCAGTACTTC; CDR3: CACSQGQGVYEQYF; D: TRBD1; size: .; V: TRBV4-2; J: TRBJ2-7
DNA: TGTGCCAGCAGCGCAACGCCAGAGCCGGGTGAGCAGTTCTTC; CDR3: CASSATPEPGEQFF; D: .; size: once; V: TRBV9; J: TRBJ2-1
DNA: TGTGCCAGCAGCTTAATGGGGCAGGCGGGAGAGACCCAGTACTTC; CDR3: CASSLMGQAGETQYF; D: .; size: once; V: TRBV7-3; J: TRBJ2-5
DNA: TGTGCCAGCAGCTTAGACTACGCGGGGTTGAAGACCCAGTACTTC; CDR3: CASSLDYAGLKTQYF; D: .; size: .; V: TRBV13; J: TRBJ2-5
DNA: TGCAGTGCTAAGAGTCCTACTAACACTGAAGCTTTCTTT; CDR3: CSAKSPTNTEAFF; D: .; size: once; V: TRBV20-1; J: TRBJ1-1